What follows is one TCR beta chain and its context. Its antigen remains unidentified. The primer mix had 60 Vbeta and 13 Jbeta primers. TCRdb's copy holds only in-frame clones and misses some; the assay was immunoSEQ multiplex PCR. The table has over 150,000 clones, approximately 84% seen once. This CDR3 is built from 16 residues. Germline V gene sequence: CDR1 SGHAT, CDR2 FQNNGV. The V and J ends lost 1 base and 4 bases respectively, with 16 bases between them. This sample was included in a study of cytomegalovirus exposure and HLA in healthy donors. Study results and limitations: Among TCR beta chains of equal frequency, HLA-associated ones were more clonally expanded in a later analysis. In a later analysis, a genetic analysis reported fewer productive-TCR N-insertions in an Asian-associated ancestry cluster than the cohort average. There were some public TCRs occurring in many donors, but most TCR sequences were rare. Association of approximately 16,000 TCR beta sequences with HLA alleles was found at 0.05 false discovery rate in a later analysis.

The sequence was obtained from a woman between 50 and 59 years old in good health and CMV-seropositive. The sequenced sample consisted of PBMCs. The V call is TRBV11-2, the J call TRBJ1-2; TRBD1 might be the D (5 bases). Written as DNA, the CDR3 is TGTGCCAGCAGCTTAGTGGGCCGGGGGGTTGGCTATGGCTACACCTTC. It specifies CASSLVGRGVGYGYTF.